This TCR beta chain was found in a study of breast tumors, draining lymph nodes, adjacent tissues. Axillary draining lymph nodes of breast cancer patients supplied the node samples. Unmatched junction bases numbered 1, after V lost 5 bases and J lost 1 base. Germline-derived CDR1 and CDR2 are SEHNR and FQNEAQ (reference sequence). The CDR3 covers 14 residues. TCRdb used MiXCR to reprocess the multiplex PCR reads, holding one entry per CDR3 protein. The repertoire holds 170,000 or so distinct CDR3 sequences, with about 30% as singletons. This receptor was obtained from a female donor with breast cancer. Some clones in this sample may be carry-over from other donors' samples. Sequencing input: axillary lymph node tissue. V and J are TRBV7-9 and TRBJ1-1; 10 bases match TRBD1. CDR3 in amino acids: CASSRDRGNTEAFF. CDR3 bases: TGTGCCAGCAGCCGGGACAGGGGGAACACTGAAGCTTTCTTT.